The clone carrying this T cell receptor (beta chain) was observed many times. Its antigen remains unidentified. This sample is drawn from a study of T cells in Graves' hyperthyroidism and ophthalmopathy. Study summary: At the time of initial diagnosis and before any treatment, peripheral blood was collected. Study results and caveats: Blood samples included most of the expanded thyroid clonotypes exceeding 0.001.

The investigators amplified TCR beta CDR3 regions from RNA transcripts. The HTBI primer set drove a first-round RT-PCR of the TCR CDR3. TCRdb reanalysed the multiplex PCR reads using MiXCR and keeps one entry per CDR3 protein. This table has some 700,000 distinct CDR3 sequences, 15% to 20% appearing once. This CDR3 spans 16 amino acids. The V segment lost 0 bases and the J segment 1 base; nucleotides outside the gene matches: 6. Germline CDR1 is SGDLS and CDR2 is YYNGEE. It was considered stable Graves' hyperthyroidism when ophthalmopathy did not progress within 18 months. Sequencing input: blood. The rearrangement uses TRBV9 and TRBJ1-1, with 7 bases aligning to TRBD1. The clonotype originates from a man in his fifties or sixties with Graves' hyperthyroidism. The CDR3: CASSVARDRANTEAFF. In DNA, the CDR3 is TGTGCCAGCAGCGTAGCGAGAGACAGGGCGAACACTGAAGCTTTCTTT.